Shown below are 11 T cell receptor beta chains from a single sample sequenced in a study of spatial heterogeneity in lung cancer. TCRdb called the 5' RACE reads again in MiXCR, with one record for every CDR3 protein. In the table there are roughly 2,000 distinct CDR3 sequences, roughly 11% of which are singletons. Time point noted: sample taken at primary tumor resection. These receptors are not linked to any known antigen. General observations from the study: The number of expanded tumor alpha and beta chains correlated with mutation number.

The input for sequencing was lung tumor tissue, taken at surgery. The receptor source for this set is a female donor with early-stage non-small cell lung cancer.

By share, this clonotype ranks as medium-sized. V and J are TRBV4-2 and TRBJ1-3; a weak D match, TRBD1 (5 bases). In germline, CDR1 is LGHNA, CDR2 YNFKEQ. The CDR3 contains 13 residues. Trimming left V 2 bases short and J 7 bases short, with 9 bases between. CDR3 sequence: CASSQLRDNTIYF. CDR3 bases: TGTGCCAGCAGCCAACTCAGGGACAACACCATATATTTT.

This clonotype is labeled medium-sized. V usage is TRBV29-1 and J usage is TRBJ1-1; D might be TRBD1 (5 bases). Per germline, CDR1 SQVTM and CDR2 ANQGSEA. This CDR3 comprises 12 residues. Between the trimmed V and J ends, which lost 1 base and 11 bases, there was a span of 14 bases. The CDR3 coding sequence is TGCAGCGTTGAAGGCGATAGGGGTGGGGCTTTCTTT. Encoded protein: CSVEGDRGGAFF.

As DNA, the CDR3 is TGTGCCAGCAGCCCACAGGGGTTCAATCAGCCCCAGCATTTT. Residues: CASSPQGFNQPQHF. The chain links TRBV6-6 to TRBJ1-5; TRBD1 matches at 7 bases. Per the germline V gene, CDR1 is MNHNY and CDR2 is SVGAGI (reference sequence). The V segment lost 6 bases and the J segment 3 bases; nucleotides outside the gene matches: 5. This CDR3 region has 14 residues.

This clonotype qualifies as large. The V and J genes are TRBV6-2 or TRBV6-3 and TRBJ2-1; D is possibly TRBD2 (5 bases). From germline, CDR1 is MNHEY and CDR2 SVGEGT. Between the trimmed V and J ends, which lost 5 bases and 5 bases, there was a span of 10 bases. The CDR3 sequence is 13 residues long. This CDR3 reads CASSQRRNNEQFF. The CDR3 DNA reads TGTGCCAGCAGTCAGCGGAGGAACAATGAGCAGTTCTTC.

This clonotype is termed medium-sized. The V gene is TRBV7-6, the J gene TRBJ2-7; 8 bases agree with TRBD2. The CDR3 loop spans 14 amino acids. The junction had 6 bases not matched to a gene; V was cut back by 5 bases and J by 3 bases. CDR1 and CDR2 from the germline V gene are SGHVS and FNYEAQ. CDR3 sequence reads: CASSNLGLGYEQYF. The CDR3 bases are TGTGCCAGCAGCAACTTGGGACTAGGCTACGAGCAGTACTTC.

This clonotype is medium-sized by share. The gene calls are TRBV5-6 and TRBJ2-3; D is unresolved. Trimming took off 4 bases at V and 2 bases at J, with 14 bases between the two ends. Germline V gives CDR1 SGHDT, CDR2 YYEEEE. The CDR3 consists of 15 residues. The CDR3 sequence: CASSMDRVSTDTQYF. Here the CDR3 DNA reads TGTGCCAGCAGCATGGACCGGGTTTCCACAGATACGCAGTATTTT.

This clonotype is labeled as medium-sized (0.01 to 0.1%). The genes are TRBV7-9 and TRBJ2-1; TRBD2 matches 11 bases. The CDR3 totals 16 residues. Germline loops: CDR1 SEHNR, CDR2 FQNEAQ (reference sequence). With V trimmed by 4 bases and J by 9 bases, 11 bases remained unmatched. For the CDR3, the DNA is TGTGCCAGCAGCTGGACTAGCGGGTCGCTTGGTGGTGAGCAGTTCTTC. Translation gives CASSWTSGSLGGEQFF.

This clonotype rates as medium-sized (0.01 to 0.1%). This sequence joins TRBV9 and TRBJ2-1; D might be TRBD1 (6 bases). The CDR3 is 17 amino acids. Per the germline V gene, CDR1 is SGDLS and CDR2 is YYNGEE. Trimming removed 0 bases from V and 0 bases from J, with 13 bases in between. Written as DNA, the CDR3 is TGTGCCAGCAGCGTAGGAGGGGGACAAGCCTCCTACAATGAGCAGTTCTTC. Translating gives CASSVGGGQASYNEQFF.

This clonotype has a count of ten or more. The genes are TRBV20-1 and TRBJ1-1; a possible D gene is TRBD1 (6 bases). Trimming removed 6 bases at V and 2 bases at J, with 22 bases between. The CDR3 length is 16 residues. Per germline, CDR1 DFQATT and CDR2 SNEGSKA (reference sequence). CDR3 in amino acids: CSAPPGVPRGNTEAFF. The CDR3 coding sequence is TGCAGTGCCCCCCCCGGGGTCCCCAGGGGAAACACTGAAGCTTTCTTT.

This clonotype is judged medium-sized. This rearrangement joins TRBV4-1 to TRBJ2-3; 8 bases are a match to TRBD2. Germline V CDR1 and CDR2: MGHRA, YSYEKL. The V and J ends lost 0 bases and 4 bases, in that order; junction bases with no gene match: 3. The CDR3 length is 15 residues. The chain's CDR3 is CASSQETSEADTQYF. The CDR3, as DNA: TGCGCCAGCAGCCAAGAGACTAGCGAGGCAGATACGCAGTATTTT.

This clonotype is categorized as medium-sized. The genes are TRBV6-5 and TRBJ1-6; no clear D gene. Germline CDR1 and CDR2: MNHEY and SVGAGI. The CDR3 sequence is 13 residues long. Trimming stripped 2 bases from V and 8 bases from J, with 7 bases between. CDR3 in DNA: TGTGCCAGCAGTTACGAGAGTTATTCACCCCTCCACTTT. Its protein is CASSYESYSPLHF.